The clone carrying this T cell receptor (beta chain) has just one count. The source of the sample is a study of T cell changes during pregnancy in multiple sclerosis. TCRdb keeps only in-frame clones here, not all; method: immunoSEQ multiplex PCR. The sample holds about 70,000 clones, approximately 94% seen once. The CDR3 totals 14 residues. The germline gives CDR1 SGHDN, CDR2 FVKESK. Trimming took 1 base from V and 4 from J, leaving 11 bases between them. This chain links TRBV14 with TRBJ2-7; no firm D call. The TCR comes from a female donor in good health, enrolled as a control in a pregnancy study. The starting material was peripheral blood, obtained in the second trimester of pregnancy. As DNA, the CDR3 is TGTGCCAGCAGCCAAGGGCGGCCAGTTTACGAGCAGTACTTC. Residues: CASSQGRPVYEQYF.